The 5 T cell receptor beta chains below come from one sample, sequenced in a study of cytomegalovirus exposure and HLA in healthy donors. Libraries were prepared by immunoSEQ multiplex PCR; TCRdb keeps only in-frame clonotypes and omits some of them. The repertoire consists of about 150,000 clones, with 94% occurring once and the leading ten covering 1.5% to 2%. The sequencing sample was made of PBMCs. Source of these receptors: a man between 18 and 35 years old in good health and CMV-seropositive.

The V gene is TRBV27, the J gene TRBJ2-3, with no clear D. V was pared by 3 bases and J by 1 base, with 5 bases between. There are 13 residues in the CDR3. The germline V gene has CDR1 MNHEY and CDR2 SMNVEV (reference sequence). The CDR3, as DNA: TGTGCCAGCAGTTTGGCCCGCACAGATACGCAGTATTTT. As protein: CASSLARTDTQYF.

V is TRBV5-4 and J is TRBJ2-3, with TRBD2 matching 7 bases. The CDR3 runs to 16 residues. CDR1 is SGHNT, CDR2 YYREEE, per germline (reference sequence). The V segment lost 4 bases and the J segment 2 bases; nucleotides outside the gene matches: 10. CDR3 sequence: CASSLRLAEDTDTQYF. The DNA of the CDR3 is TGTGCCAGCAGCCTTCGACTAGCAGAAGACACAGATACGCAGTATTTT.

The rearrangement uses TRBV4-1 and TRBJ2-2; tentative D call: TRBD2 (6 bases). Germline CDR1 and CDR2: MGHRA and YSYEKL. The V end lost 8 bases, the J end lost 4 bases, and 14 bases lay between the germline ends. The CDR3 spans 14 residues. CDR3 protein: CASSRDSATGELFF. CDR3 DNA: TGCGCCAGCTCGCGGGACTCAGCCACCGGGGAGCTGTTTTTT.

The V gene is TRBV7-3, the J gene TRBJ1-1; TRBD1 aligns across 8 bases. Germline trimming cut 5 bases from V and 6 bases from J; bases unmatched to any gene: 17. The CDR3 consists of 17 residues. Germline loops: CDR1 SGHTA, CDR2 FQGTGA. The CDR3 DNA follows: TGTGCCAGCAGCCCGGGGACAGGTGGAGCGCCTTATGCTGAAGCTTTCTTT. Protein sequence: CASSPGTGGAPYAEAFF.

The chain employs TRBV28 and TRBJ1-5; D might be TRBD1 (5 bases). Germline CDR1 MDHEN, CDR2 SYDVKM. The CDR3 has 21 residues. Trimming cost V 4 bases and J 3 bases, with 31 bases left between them. CDR3 amino acids: CASSSDRWDGGMVENNQPQHF. The CDR3 DNA reads as TGTGCCAGCAGTTCTGATAGGTGGGACGGAGGGATGGTGGAGAACAATCAGCCCCAGCATTTT.